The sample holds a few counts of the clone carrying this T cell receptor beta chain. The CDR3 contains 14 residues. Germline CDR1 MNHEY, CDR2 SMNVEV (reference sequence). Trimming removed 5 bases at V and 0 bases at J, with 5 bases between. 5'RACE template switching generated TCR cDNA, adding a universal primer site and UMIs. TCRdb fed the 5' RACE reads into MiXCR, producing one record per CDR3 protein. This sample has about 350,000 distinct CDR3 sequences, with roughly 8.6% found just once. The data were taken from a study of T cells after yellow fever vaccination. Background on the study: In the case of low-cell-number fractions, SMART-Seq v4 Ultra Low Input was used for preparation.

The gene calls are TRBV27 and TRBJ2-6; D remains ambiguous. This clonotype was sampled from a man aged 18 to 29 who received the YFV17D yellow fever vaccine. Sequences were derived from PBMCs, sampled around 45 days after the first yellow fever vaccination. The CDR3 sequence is CASSPHSGANVLTF. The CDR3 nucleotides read TGTGCCAGCAGTCCTCACTCTGGGGCCAACGTCCTGACTTTC.